This T cell receptor beta chain is from a study of cytomegalovirus exposure and HLA in healthy donors. Study at large: Out of 150 million to 200 million T cells, an earlier analysis found 117 million unique TCR beta sequences in total.

About this clone itself: Its antigen is undetermined.

V lost 3 bases and J lost 2; bases outside the gene matches: 9. There are 16 residues in the CDR3. Per germline, CDR1 SGHNT and CDR2 YYREEE (reference sequence). Points from the study as a whole: Most TCR beta V segments were productive about 87% or about 30% of the time in an earlier analysis. In vitro experiments confirmed that three CMV-associated chains were specific for CMV antigens.

Primers: 60 Vbeta forward and 13 Jbeta reverse. Libraries were prepared by immunoSEQ multiplex PCR; TCRdb keeps only in-frame clonotypes and omits some of them. The sample consists of under 100,000 clones, over 9.5% of them appearing once. The source of this sequence is a man aged 55 to 70 in good health and CMV-seropositive. Sequencing was performed on PBMCs. The chain employs TRBV5-4 and TRBJ2-7; TRBD1 matches 9 bases. The CDR3 nucleotides read TGTGCCAGCAGCTGGGACCGGGACAGGGTGCCCTACGAGCAGTACTTC. Amino acid sequence: CASSWDRDRVPYEQYF.